The 3 T cell receptor beta chains presented below share a single source sample, sequenced in a study of blood T cell repertoires in COVID-19. Clones were sequenced by immunoSEQ multiplex PCR, and TCRdb holds only the in-frame ones, with some missing. The data contain about 200,000 clones, approximately 90% of them seen just once; the ten biggest clones take up around a fifth. Sample: peripheral blood. Receptor source: a man aged 55-75 years with active or convalescent COVID-19.

The chain has TRBV19 and TRBJ2-6, with D maybe TRBD1 (6 bases). Germline V lookup: CDR1 LNHDA, CDR2 SQIVND (reference sequence). The CDR3 is 15 amino acids. V dropped 7 bases and J dropped 0 bases, with 10 bases sitting between them. The CDR3 reads CASNDRNSGANVLTF. The DNA for the CDR3 is TGTGCCAGTAACGACAGGAACTCTGGGGCCAACGTCCTGACTTTC.

This clone came up once. The rearrangement uses TRBV3-1 (or the pseudogene TRBV3-2) and TRBJ2-3; 11 bases are shared with TRBD2. The germline CDR1 and CDR2 sequences are LGHDT and YNNKEL (reference sequence). The trim removed 2 bases at V and 4 bases at J, leaving 8 bases unmatched. The CDR3 sequence is 17 residues long. In DNA, the CDR3 is TGTGCCAGCAGCCAAAACATAGCGGGGGGGCTGCCAGATACGCAGTATTTT. Translation: CASSQNIAGGLPDTQYF.

This clone showed up just a few times. This chain links TRBV6-6 with TRBJ2-2, with unresolved D. CDR1 MNHNY and CDR2 SVGAGI come from the germline V gene (reference sequence). The germline V and J ends were trimmed by 4 bases and 0 bases, with 3 bases remaining between them. The CDR3 has 13 amino acids. In nucleotides, the CDR3 is TGTGCCAGCAGTTCATCGAACACCGGGGAGCTGTTTTTT. Protein: CASSSSNTGELFF.